The 8 T cell receptor beta chains listed next were all sequenced from one sample in a study of shared clonotypes between healthy human individuals. Produced via immunoSEQ multiplex PCR; TCRdb's table is partial and in-frame only. The sample records approximately 2,000,000 clones, roughly 93% being singletons. Only CD45RO-negative cells positively selected for CCR7 counted as naive CD8 cells, so terminally differentiated effector memory CD45RA+ cells were excluded. Sequenced sample: naive CD8+ T cells from PBMCs. Receptor source: a young man in good health. Some clones in this sample may be carry-over from other donors' samples.

V gene TRBV6-5 combines with J gene TRBJ2-1; 10 nucleotides agree with TRBD2. The CDR3 runs to 16 residues. Germline CDR1 MNHEY, CDR2 SVGAGI. J lost 9 bases, V lost 0 bases, and 8 bases had no gene match. CDR3 residues: CASSYSRGVAGGEQFF. CDR3 coding DNA: TGTGCCAGCAGTTACTCCAGGGGGGTAGCGGGAGGTGAGCAGTTCTTC.

The chain employs TRBV29-1 and TRBJ2-1; the D is unclear. The V gene lost 3 bases and the J gene lost 6 bases, with 21 bases spanning the gap. This CDR3 region has 16 residues. CDR1 and CDR2 (germline): SQVTM, ANQGSEA. CDR3 sequence reads: CSVDSNLPKSPNEQFF. In DNA, the CDR3 is TGCAGCGTTGATTCAAATTTGCCAAAAAGTCCCAATGAGCAGTTCTTC.

The genes are TRBV2 and TRBJ2-5; TRBD2 matches at 8 bases. V shed 3 bases and J 4 bases; nucleotides not matched to a gene: 10. Germline V gene sequence: CDR1 SNHLY, CDR2 FYNNEI. This CDR3 contains 16 residues. DNA for the CDR3: TGTGCCAGCAGTGAGTGGGTAGCGGGGAGCGGAGAGACCCAGTACTTC. Protein sequence: CASSEWVAGSGETQYF.

The chain links TRBV13 to TRBJ2-1; TRBD1 matches at 10 bases. This CDR3 spans 16 amino acids. The V gene's germline CDR1 is PRHDT and CDR2 FYEKMQ (reference sequence). Trimming cost V 5 bases and J 9 bases; bases outside gene matches: 13. The CDR3 region has the DNA TGTGCCAGCAGCCAGGCCAGGACAGGGGGTTTTGGTGAGCAGTTCTTC. Translated: CASSQARTGGFGEQFF.

The chain couples TRBV27 to TRBJ2-7, with 12 nucleotides matching TRBD1. CDR1 and CDR2 (germline): MNHEY, SMNVEV (reference sequence). CDR3 length: 14 amino acids. Trimming removed 1 base from V and 5 bases from J; junction bases left unmatched: 0. The CDR3 here is CASSLWDRGHEQYF. The CDR3 coding sequence is TGTGCCAGCAGTTTATGGGACAGGGGGCACGAGCAGTACTTC.

This clone was seen a single time. CDR3 region: CASSHGGTSQFF. The CDR3 bases are TGTGCCAGCAGCCACGGGGGGACTAGCCAATTCTTC. The chain is built from TRBV2 and TRBJ2-1; 9 bases match TRBD2. CDR1 and CDR2 (germline): SNHLY, FYNNEI. The CDR3 consists of 12 residues. J lost 16 bases, V lost 6 bases, and 10 bases had no gene match.

The chain uses TRBV5-4 and TRBJ1-2, with D possibly matching TRBD1 (5 bases). V lost 2 bases and J lost 4, with 12 bases in between. The CDR3 runs to 14 residues. The germline V gene has CDR1 SGHNT and CDR2 YYREEE (reference sequence). This chain's CDR3 is CASSFPGTVYGYTF. The CDR3 region has the DNA TGTGCCAGCAGCTTTCCCGGGACGGTCTATGGCTACACCTTC. The whole variable domain, remainder taken from reference TRBV5-4 and TRBJ1-2, is ETGVTQSPTHLIKTRGQQVTLRCSSQSGHNTVSWYQQALGQGPQFIFQYYREEENGRGNFPPRFSGLQFPNYSSELNVNALELDDSALYLCASSFPGTVYGYTFGSGTRLTVV.

The chain uses TRBV7-2 and TRBJ2-2, with 8 bases fitting TRBD1. Germline V CDR1 and CDR2: SGHTA, FQGNSA. The CDR3 contains 16 residues. V lost 5 bases, J lost 1 base, and 6 bases stayed unmatched. The CDR3 spells CASSPRTGKNTGELFF. In DNA form, the CDR3 reads TGTGCCAGCAGCCCCAGGACAGGGAAGAACACCGGGGAGCTGTTTTTT.